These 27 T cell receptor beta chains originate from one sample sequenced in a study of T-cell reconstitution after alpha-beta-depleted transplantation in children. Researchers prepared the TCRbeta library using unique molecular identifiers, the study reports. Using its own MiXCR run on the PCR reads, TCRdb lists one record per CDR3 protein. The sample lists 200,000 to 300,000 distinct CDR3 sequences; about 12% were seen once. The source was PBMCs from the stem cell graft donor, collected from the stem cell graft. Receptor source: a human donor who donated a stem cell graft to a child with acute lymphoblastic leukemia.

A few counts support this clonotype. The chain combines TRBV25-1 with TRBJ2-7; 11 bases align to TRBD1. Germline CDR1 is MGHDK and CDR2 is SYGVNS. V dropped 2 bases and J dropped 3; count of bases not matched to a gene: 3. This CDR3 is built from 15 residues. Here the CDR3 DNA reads TGTGCCAGCAGTGAAGGGACAGGGGGGTTCTACGAGCAGTACTTC. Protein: CASSEGTGGFYEQYF.

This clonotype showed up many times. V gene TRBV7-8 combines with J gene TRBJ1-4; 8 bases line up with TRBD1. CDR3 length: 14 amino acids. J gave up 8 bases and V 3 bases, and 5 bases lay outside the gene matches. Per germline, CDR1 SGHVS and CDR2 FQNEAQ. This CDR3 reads CASSFGQGNEKLFF. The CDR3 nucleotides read TGTGCCAGCAGCTTTGGACAGGGAAACGAAAAACTGTTTTTT.

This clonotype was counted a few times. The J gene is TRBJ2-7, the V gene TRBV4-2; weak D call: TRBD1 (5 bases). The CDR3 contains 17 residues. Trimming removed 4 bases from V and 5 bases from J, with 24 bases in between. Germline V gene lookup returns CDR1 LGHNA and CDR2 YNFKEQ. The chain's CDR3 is CASSRQTQGSRYHEQYF. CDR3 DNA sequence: TGTGCCAGCAGCCGCCAAACCCAGGGTTCCAGATACCACGAGCAGTACTTC.

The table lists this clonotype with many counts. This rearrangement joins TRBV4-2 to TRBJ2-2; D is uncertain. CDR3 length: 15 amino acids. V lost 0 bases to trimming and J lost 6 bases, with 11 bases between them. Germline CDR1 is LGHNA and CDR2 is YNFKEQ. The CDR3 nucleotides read TGTGCCAGCAGCCAAGAACGAGACCACCCCGGGGAGCTGTTTTTT. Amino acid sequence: CASSQERDHPGELFF.

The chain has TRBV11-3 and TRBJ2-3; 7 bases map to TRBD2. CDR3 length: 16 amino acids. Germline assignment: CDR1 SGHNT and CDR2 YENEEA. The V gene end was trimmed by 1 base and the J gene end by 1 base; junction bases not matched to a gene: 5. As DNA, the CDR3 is TGTGCCAGCAGCTTAGGCGGGAGCCGTCGCACAGATACGCAGTATTTT. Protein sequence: CASSLGGSRRTDTQYF.

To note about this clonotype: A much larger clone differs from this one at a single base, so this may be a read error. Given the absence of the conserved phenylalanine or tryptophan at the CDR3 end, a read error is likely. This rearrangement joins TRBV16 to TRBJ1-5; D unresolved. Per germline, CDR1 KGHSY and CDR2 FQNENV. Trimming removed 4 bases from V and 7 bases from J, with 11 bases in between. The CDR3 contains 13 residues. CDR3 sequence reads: CASSLVKGQPQHL. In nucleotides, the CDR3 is TGTGCCAGCAGCCTCGTAAAAGGCCAGCCCCAGCATTTG.

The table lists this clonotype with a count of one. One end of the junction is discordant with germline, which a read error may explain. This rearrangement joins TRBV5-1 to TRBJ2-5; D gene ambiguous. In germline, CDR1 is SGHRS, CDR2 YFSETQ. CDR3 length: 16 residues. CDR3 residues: CDSSLATGRNQETQYF. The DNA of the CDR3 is TGCGACAGCAGCTTGGCGACTGGTAGGAACCAAGAGACCCAGTACTTC.

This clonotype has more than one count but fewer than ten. DNA for the CDR3: TGCAGTGCTAGATCCGGGACTTCTAATGAAAAACTGTTTTTT. Translated, it gives CSARSGTSNEKLFF. The chain uses TRBV20-1 and TRBJ1-4; D is possibly TRBD1 (5 bases). The V end was cut by 2 bases, the J end by 3 bases, with 10 bases between. Germline V gives CDR1 DFQATT, CDR2 SNEGSKA (reference sequence). The CDR3 contains 14 residues.

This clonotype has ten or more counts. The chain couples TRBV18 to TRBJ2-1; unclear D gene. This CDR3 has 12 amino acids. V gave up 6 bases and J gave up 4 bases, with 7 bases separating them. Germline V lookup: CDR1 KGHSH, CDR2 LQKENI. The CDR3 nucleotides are TGTGCCAGCTCGGGGTTTTACAATGAGCAGTTCTTC. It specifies CASSGFYNEQFF.

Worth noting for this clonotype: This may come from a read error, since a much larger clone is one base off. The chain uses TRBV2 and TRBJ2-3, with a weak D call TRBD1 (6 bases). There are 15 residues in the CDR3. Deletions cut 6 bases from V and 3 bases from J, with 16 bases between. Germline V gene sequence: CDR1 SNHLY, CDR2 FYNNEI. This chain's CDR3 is CASRFTGTRTDTQYF. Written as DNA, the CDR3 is TGTGCCAGCAGATTTACAGGGACGAGAACAGATACGCAGTATTTT.

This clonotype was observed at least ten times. The CDR3 DNA sequence: TGCAGTGCTAGAGGTAGCGGGTTCGACAATGAGCAGTTCTTC. Protein: CSARGSGFDNEQFF. V and J are TRBV20-1 and TRBJ2-1; TRBD2 matches 7 bases. J gave up 5 bases and V 1 base, and 5 bases lay outside the gene matches. CDR1 is DFQATT, CDR2 SNEGSKA, per germline (reference sequence). The CDR3 is 14 amino acids.

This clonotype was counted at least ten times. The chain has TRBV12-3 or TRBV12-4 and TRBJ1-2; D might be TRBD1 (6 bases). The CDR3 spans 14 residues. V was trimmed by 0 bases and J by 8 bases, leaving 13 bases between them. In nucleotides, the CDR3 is TGTGCCAGCAGTTTAGCGTCAGGGGCTACGGGCTACACCTTC. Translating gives CASSLASGATGYTF.

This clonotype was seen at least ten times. CDR3 DNA sequence: TGCAGCGTTGAAAATGGGGCGAGGACAGATACGCAGTATTTT. Translated: CSVENGARTDTQYF. The V and J genes are TRBV29-1 and TRBJ2-3, with a tentative D call TRBD1 (5 bases). The CDR3 covers 14 residues. Trimming removed 2 bases at V and 3 bases at J, with 12 bases between. CDR1 is SQVTM and CDR2 is ANQGSEA in the germline V gene.

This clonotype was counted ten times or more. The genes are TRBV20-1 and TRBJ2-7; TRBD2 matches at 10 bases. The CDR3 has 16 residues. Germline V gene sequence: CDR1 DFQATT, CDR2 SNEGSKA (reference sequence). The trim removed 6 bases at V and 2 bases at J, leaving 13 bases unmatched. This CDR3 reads CSASTSGLATAYEQYF. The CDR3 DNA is TGCAGTGCCTCCACCTCGGGACTAGCGACGGCCTACGAGCAGTACTTC.

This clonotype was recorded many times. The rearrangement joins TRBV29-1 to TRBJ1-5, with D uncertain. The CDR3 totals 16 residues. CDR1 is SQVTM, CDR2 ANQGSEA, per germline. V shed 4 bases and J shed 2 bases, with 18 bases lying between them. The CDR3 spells CSVGQLPPAGNQPQHF. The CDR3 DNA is TGCAGCGTTGGCCAACTTCCACCTGCGGGCAATCAGCCCCAGCATTTT.

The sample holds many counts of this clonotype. The CDR3 region has the DNA TGTGCCAGCAGCGAACAGGGGGCGGGAGAGACCCAGTACTTC. It translates to CASSEQGAGETQYF. The rearrangement uses TRBV7-8 and TRBJ2-5, with TRBD1 matching 9 bases. This CDR3 spans 14 amino acids. After removal of 5 bases from V and 4 bases from J, the junction contained 5 bases not matched to a gene. Germline assignment: CDR1 SGHVS and CDR2 FQNEAQ.

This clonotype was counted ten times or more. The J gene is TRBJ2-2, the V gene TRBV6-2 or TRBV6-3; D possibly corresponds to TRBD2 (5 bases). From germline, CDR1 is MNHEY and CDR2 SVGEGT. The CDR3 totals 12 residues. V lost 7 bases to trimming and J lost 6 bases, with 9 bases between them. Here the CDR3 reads CASTSGSGELFF. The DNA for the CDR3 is TGTGCCAGCACCTCGGGGTCCGGGGAGCTGTTTTTT.

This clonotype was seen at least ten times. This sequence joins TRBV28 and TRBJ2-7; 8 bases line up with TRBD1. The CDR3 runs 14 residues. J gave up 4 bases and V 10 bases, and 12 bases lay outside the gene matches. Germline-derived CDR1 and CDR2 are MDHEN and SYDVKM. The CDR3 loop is CATVAQGVLYEQYF. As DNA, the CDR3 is TGTGCCACCGTGGCACAGGGGGTCTTGTACGAGCAGTACTTC.

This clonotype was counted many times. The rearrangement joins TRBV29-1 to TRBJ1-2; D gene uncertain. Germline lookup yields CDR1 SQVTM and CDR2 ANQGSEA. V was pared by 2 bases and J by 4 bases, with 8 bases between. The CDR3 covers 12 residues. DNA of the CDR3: TGCAGCGTTGAACGCGCAGTCTATGGCTACACCTTC. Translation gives CSVERAVYGYTF.

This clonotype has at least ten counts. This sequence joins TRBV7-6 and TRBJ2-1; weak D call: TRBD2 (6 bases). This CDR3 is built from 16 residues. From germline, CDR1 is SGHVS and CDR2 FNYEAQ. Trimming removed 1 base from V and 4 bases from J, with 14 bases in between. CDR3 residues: CASSLGPGVMYNEQFF. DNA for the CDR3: TGTGCCAGCAGCTTAGGGCCGGGAGTAATGTACAATGAGCAGTTCTTC.

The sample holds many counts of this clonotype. CDR3 DNA: TGTGCCAGCAGCTTGGCTAGCGGGAGCACAGATACGCAGTATTTT. It specifies CASSLASGSTDTQYF. This rearrangement joins TRBV7-6 to TRBJ2-3; TRBD2 aligns across 8 bases. Germline-derived CDR1 and CDR2 are SGHVS and FNYEAQ. The trim removed 3 bases at V and 0 bases at J, leaving 2 bases unmatched. The CDR3 is 15 residues long.

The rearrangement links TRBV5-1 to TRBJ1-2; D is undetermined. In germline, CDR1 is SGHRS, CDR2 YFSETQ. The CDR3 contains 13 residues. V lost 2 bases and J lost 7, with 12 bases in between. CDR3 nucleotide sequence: TGCGCCAGCAGCTTTCCAGGAGAGGTTGGCTACACCTTC. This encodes CASSFPGEVGYTF.

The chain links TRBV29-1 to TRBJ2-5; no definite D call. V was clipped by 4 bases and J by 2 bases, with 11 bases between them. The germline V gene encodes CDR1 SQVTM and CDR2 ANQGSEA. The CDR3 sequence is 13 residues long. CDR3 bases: TGCAGCGTTGGAGTAGGGTTACAAGAGACCCAGTACTTC. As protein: CSVGVGLQETQYF.

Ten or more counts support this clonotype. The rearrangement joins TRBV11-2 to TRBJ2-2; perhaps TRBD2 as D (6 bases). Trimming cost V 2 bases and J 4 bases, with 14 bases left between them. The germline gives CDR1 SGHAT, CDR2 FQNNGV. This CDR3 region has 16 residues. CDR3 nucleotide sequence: TGTGCCAGCAGCTTAAATCCCGGGAGCGGCACCGGGGAGCTGTTTTTT. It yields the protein CASSLNPGSGTGELFF.

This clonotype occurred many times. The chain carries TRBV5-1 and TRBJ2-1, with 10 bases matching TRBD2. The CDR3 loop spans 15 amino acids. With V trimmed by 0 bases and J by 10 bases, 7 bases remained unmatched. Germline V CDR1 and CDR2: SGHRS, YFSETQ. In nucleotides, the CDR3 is TGCGCCAGCAGCTTGGATCTAACTAGCGGGACCGAGCAGTTCTTC. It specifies CASSLDLTSGTEQFF.

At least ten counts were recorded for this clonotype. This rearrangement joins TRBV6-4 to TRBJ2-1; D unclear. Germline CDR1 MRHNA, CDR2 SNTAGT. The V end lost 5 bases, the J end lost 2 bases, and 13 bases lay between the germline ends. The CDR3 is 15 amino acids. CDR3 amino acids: CASSLYSSPYNEQFF. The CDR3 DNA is TGTGCCAGCAGTCTTTACAGCTCACCCTACAATGAGCAGTTCTTC.

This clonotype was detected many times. CDR3 in amino acids: CASSQARTGGGETQYF. CDR3 nucleotide sequence: TGTGCCAGCAGCCAAGCTCGGACAGGGGGAGGAGAGACCCAGTACTTC. This chain links TRBV3-1 with TRBJ2-5; 10 nucleotides agree with TRBD1. CDR3 size: 16 residues. Germline V CDR1 and CDR2: LGHDT, YNNKEL (reference sequence). The J segment lost 4 bases and the V segment lost 1 base, leaving 6 bases of the junction unmatched.